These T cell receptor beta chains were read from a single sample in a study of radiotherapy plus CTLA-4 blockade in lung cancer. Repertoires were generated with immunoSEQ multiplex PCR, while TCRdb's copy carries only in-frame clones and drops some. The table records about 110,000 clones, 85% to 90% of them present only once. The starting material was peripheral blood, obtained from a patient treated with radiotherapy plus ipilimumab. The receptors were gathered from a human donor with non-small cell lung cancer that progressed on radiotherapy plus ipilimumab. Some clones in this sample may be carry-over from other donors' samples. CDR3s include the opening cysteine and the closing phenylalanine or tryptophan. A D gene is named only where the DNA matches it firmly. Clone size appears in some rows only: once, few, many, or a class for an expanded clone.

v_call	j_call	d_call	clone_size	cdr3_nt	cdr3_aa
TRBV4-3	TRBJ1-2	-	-	TGCGCCAGCAGCCTTCGGACAGACCGCTATGGCTACACCTTC	CASSLRTDRYGYTF
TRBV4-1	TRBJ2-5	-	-	TGCGCCAGCAGCGTTATGGGTGTGGGCCAAGAGACCCAGTACTTC	CASSVMGVGQETQYF
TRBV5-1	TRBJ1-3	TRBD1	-	TGCGCCAGCAGCAGGACAGGGACTGGAAACACCATATATTTT	CASSRTGTGNTIYF
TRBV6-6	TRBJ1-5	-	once	TGTGCCAGCAGTTACTTAACCTTCAATCAGCCCCAGCATTTT	CASSYLTFNQPQHF
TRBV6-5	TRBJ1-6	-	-	TGTGCCAGCAGTTACAGCAGGGTCGATTCACCCCTCCACTTT	CASSYSRVDSPLHF
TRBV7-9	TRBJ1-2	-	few	TGTGCCAGCAGCGATAATGGCTACACCTTC	CASSDNGYTF
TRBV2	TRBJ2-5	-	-	TGTGCCAGCAGGGTGACCGTTTCCCCTTCGGTAGAGACCCAGTACTTC	CASRVTVSPSVETQYF
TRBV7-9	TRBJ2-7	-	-	TGTGCCAGCAGCTCAAGCATCCGCCGGGGCAGGGACTCCTACGAGCAGTACTTC	CASSSSIRRGRDSYEQYF
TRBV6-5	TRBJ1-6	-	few	TGTGCCAGCAGTTACAGGGATAATTCACCCCTCCACTTT	CASSYRDNSPLHF
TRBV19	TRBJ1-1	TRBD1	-	TGTGCCAGTAGTATAGCCCCCGACAGGGTAACTGAAGCTTTCTTT	CASSIAPDRVTEAFF
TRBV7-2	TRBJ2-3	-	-	TGTGCCAGCAGCTTATCAGTGCTCGGTACGACGACGCAGTATTTT	CASSLSVLGTTTQYF
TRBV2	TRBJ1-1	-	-	TGTGCCAGCAGTGAGCAGGGGTGGCTCACTGAAGCTTTCTTT	CASSEQGWLTEAFF
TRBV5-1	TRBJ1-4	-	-	TGCGCCAGCAGCCAGGACAGTTACCGGTATGAAAAACTGTTTTTT	CASSQDSYRYEKLFF
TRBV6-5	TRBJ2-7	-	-	TGTGCCAGCACAGCAGGGCAAGGAGTCTACGAGCAGTACTTC	CASTAGQGVYEQYF
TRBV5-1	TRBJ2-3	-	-	TGCGCCAGCAGCAATAAGGCAGATACGCAGTATTTT	CASSNKADTQYF
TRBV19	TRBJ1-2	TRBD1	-	TGTGCCAGTAACGAGGACAGGGTGAAGCACTATGGCTACACCTTC	CASNEDRVKHYGYTF
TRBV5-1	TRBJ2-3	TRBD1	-	TGCGCCAGCAGCCCTAGGACAGGGGAACCTATACTGACGCAGTATTTT	CASSPRTGEPILTQYF
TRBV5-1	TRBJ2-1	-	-	TGCGCCAGCAGCTTAGGTACGGGGGACAATGAGCAGTTCTTC	CASSLGTGDNEQFF
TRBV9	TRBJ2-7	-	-	TGTGCCAGCAGCGTAGGCGGGGGCTCCCATTACGAGCAGTACTTC	CASSVGGGSHYEQYF
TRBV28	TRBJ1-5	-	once	TGTGCCAGCAGCACTCCCAGCAATCAGCCCCAGCATTTT	CASSTPSNQPQHF
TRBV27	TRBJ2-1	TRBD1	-	TGTGCCAGCAGTTTATGGTTACGGGACAGCGAAATCTACAATGAGCAGTTCTTC	CASSLWLRDSEIYNEQFF
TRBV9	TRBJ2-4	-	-	TGTGCCAGCAGCTCCCGTAGCGACGGGGGCCCGGTAGCCAAAAACATTCAGTACTTC	CASSSRSDGGPVAKNIQYF
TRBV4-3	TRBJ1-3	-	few	TGCGCCAGCAGCCAAATCAGCTCTGGAAACACCATATATTTT	CASSQISSGNTIYF